This entry features one TCR beta chain sequence. The antigen it recognizes is unknown. Nothing much larger sits one base from this clone, and base qualities are not available. There are 15 amino acids in the CDR3, from cysteine to phenylalanine inclusive. Solely the CDR3 DNA is kept, with 45 bases framed from the first base. CDR1 SGHRS and CDR2 YFSETQ were looked up in the germline V gene. Trimming removed 4 bases from V and 2 bases from J, leaving 15 bases between the germline ends. In total, approximately 610 healthy bone marrow donors made up the cohort. At the time of sampling, all cohort members were nominally healthy, though unrecorded immune exposures were likely present. The donor was CMV seropositive and belonged to the group of 250 to 300 seropositive cohort members. A peripheral blood sample was provided by each donor, and peripheral blood mononuclear cells were used for TCR beta sequencing. Genomic DNA was extracted from the blood cell samples with the Qiagen DNeasy Blood Extraction Kit.

This specimen belongs to a study of cytomegalovirus exposure and HLA in healthy donors (dated by TCRdb to about 2017). With regard to the full study: In an earlier analysis of 587 of the donors, 276 Gb of sequence data and roughly 100 million unique TCR beta sequences from 150 million to 200 million T cells were reported. An early release that covered roughly 600 HLA-typed donors contained around 300 gigabases of sequencing data and 75 million to 100 million unique TCR sequences. Of the roughly 410 genotyped donors, approximately 80% were placed in the genetic ancestry cluster associated with self-reported Caucasian donors. The study was designed to test whether signatures of past pathogen exposure could be identified by cataloging public T cell receptors. The study used immunosequencing to profile the T cell repertoires of 670 or so subjects and linked those repertoires to cytomegalovirus serostatus. Along with the roughly 670-subject first cohort, a separate validation cohort of over a hundred different subjects was used. High-throughput TCR immunosequencing, statistical association of individual TCRs with disease status, and machine learning were combined to predict cytomegalovirus infection status. In a later analysis, previously published TCR beta repertoires from 666 donors were re-analyzed and high-resolution HLA genotyping was added so that TCR occurrence patterns could be studied. The later analysis used no new phenotypic data to find candidate immune exposures, relying instead on TCR beta sequences and their occurrence across donors. An earlier analysis of several hundred of the donors applied high-throughput TCR beta sequencing to assess whether each TCR beta V gene segment acted as functional or pseudogenic. Donor age, sex, ethnicity and CMV serostatus were compiled alongside the repertoire data. A later genetic analysis used genome-wide SNP genotypes for about 65% of the 666 donors, treating that subset as a discovery cohort. Every discovery cohort repertoire had been produced on one sequencing platform. Both class I and class II loci were covered by HLA typing, at four-digit resolution. Typing coverage varied by locus: roughly 629-640 donors for A, B, C, DRB1 and DQB1; more than 500 for DQA1; 600 to 610 for DPA1; 450 to 480 for DPB1. About five DR-DQ haplotypes were handled as single units for association and clustering, since linkage in the cohort was strong. Among roughly 400 genotyped donors of the cohort, an average of roughly 230,000 unique TCR beta nucleotide sequences was sequenced per donor, of which roughly 18% were non-productive. The paper as a whole reports these results and caveats: The classifier was reported to diagnose cytomegalovirus status with high specificity and sensitivity in both the original cohort and the validation cohort. Because the 87-base-pair reads could not distinguish some IMGT-functional V segments, including TRBV6-2 and TRBV6-3, those segments were excluded. A later analysis found that HLA-associated TCR beta chains were more clonally expanded and had lower generation probabilities than equally common non-associated chains. Sequencing depth was assumed to be roughly uniform across donors in the presence/absence analyses, though that assumption may not hold. Compared with the roughly 600-donor mean, donors in an Asian-associated ancestry cluster had fewer N-insertions in productive TCRs, according to a later genetic analysis. A further reported finding was that TCR beta sequences accurately predicted the HLA-A and HLA-B alleles for most subjects in the first cohort. In this cohort, only TCR beta chains were sequenced, and detectable features were limited by the absence of alpha or paired-chain data. Because counts were too low, approximately 18 rarely observed V segments, including chromosome 9 orphons, were excluded from the earlier analysis of some 590 of the donors. A later analysis reported that several top co-occurrence clusters appeared linked to parvovirus B19, influenza, CMV and Epstein-Barr virus. The only immune exposure information available for the cohort was CMV serostatus. An earlier analysis of some 560 of the donors showed that most TCR beta V segments appeared in productive rearrangements either about 87% or about 30% of the time, which broadly matched IMGT annotations. In a later analysis, TCR association rates were found to vary across HLA loci, with the most associated TCRs seen for DRB1 alleles and the fewest for HLA-C alleles. In a later genetic analysis, a missense DCLRE1C variant was associated with V-gene and J-gene trimming of TCR beta chains, and the association was replicated in an independent cohort. It was suggested by the authors that the approach could potentially be generalized to other disease states and immunological phenotypes. While some public TCRs were present in many individuals, most TCR sequences turned up only very rarely across donors. Most CMV-associated TCR beta chains appeared to be HLA-restricted in a later analysis, and the HLA associations seemed to be driven largely by CMV exposure. In a later analysis, more than 15,000 TCR beta sequences were associated with specific HLA alleles at a false discovery rate of 0.05. A cluster of highly shared sequence variants was judged likely to represent a technical artifact of the sequencing pipeline. A total of roughly 160 TCR beta chains were listed by the study as associated with cytomegalovirus. In vitro tests confirmed that a few of the cytomegalovirus-associated TCR beta chains recognize cytomegalovirus antigens. Because HLA typing was missing for some donors at each locus, association tests included only the typed subset. Assigning TCR associations to individual alleles was difficult when HLA alleles, especially DR and DQ, strongly co-occurred. Correlated functional status among segregating V segments might reflect linkage disequilibrium, but an unknown experimental factor could not be ruled out.

Library generation was performed with the immunoSEQ multiplex PCR assay. A mixture of 60 forward primers for TCR Vbeta segments and 13 reverse primers for TCR Jbeta segments was used in the multiplex PCR. Amplification of the CDR3 region of rearranged TCR beta genes was performed with a multiplex PCR assay on genomic DNA. On the Illumina HiSeq System, the amplified TCR beta libraries were sequenced as 87-base-pair reads. The authors' analysis ran thus. A later analysis tallied some 79 million unique TCR beta chains across the 666 repertoires, and roughly 11 million of those chains were shared by two or more donors. A nearest-neighbor algorithm error-corrected the raw reads and collapsed the reads into unique sequences, merging closely related sequences to remove PCR and sequencing errors. To assign V, D and J gene segments, CDR3 sequences were aligned to IMGT reference sequences. For a sequence to be retained, a match of at least six nucleotides was required to both a V gene segment and a J gene segment. Rearrangements were classified as productive when the CDR3 lacked stop codons and remained in frame with V and J, and all other rearrangements were classified as non-productive. CDR3 was defined according to IMGT convention as the region running from the second conserved V-encoded cysteine to the conserved J-encoded phenylalanine. The earlier analysis of 450 to 750 of the donors excluded any sequence lacking an unambiguous match to a single V gene segment. In an earlier analysis of several hundred of the donors, V segments were called functional above 56.7% productive rearrangements and were called segregating when the between-donor standard deviation exceeded 5%. A statistical classification framework was built to diagnose cytomegalovirus status from the catalog of TCR beta chain sequences. V and J gene assignment, in a later analysis, came from comparing TCR nucleotide sequences with IMGT/GENE-DB human TR gene sequences. The TCRdist pipeline was used in a later analysis to assign CDR3 sequences and most-parsimonious VDJ recombination scenarios. In a later analysis, every TCR beta chain was defined by the combination of its CDR3 amino acid sequence and its V-gene family, and reads without a unique V-gene family were dropped. In a later analysis, 550 to 650 highly shared, low-generation-probability nucleotide sequences were removed to address suspected cross-contamination and a sequencing artifact. For each public chain, a later analysis derived a clonal expansion index from normalized ranks of inferred template counts within each repertoire. A later analysis computed generation probabilities with a VDJ recombination model fitted to out-of-frame rearrangements, and checked the results against IGoR. In a later analysis, hypergeometric tests were used to score TCR-TCR, TCR-HLA and TCR-CMV co-occurrence, with a repertoire-size bias correction applied to TCR pairs. A later analysis estimated false discovery rates by permuting HLA or CMV assignments 20 times. In a later analysis, co-occurring TCRs were grouped using DBSCAN, with TCRdist sequence similarity added in when clustering inside HLA-allele-positive subsets. For co-occurrence clustering, repertoires with fewer than 30,000 or more than 120,000 public chains were excluded, along with 5 or 6 repertoires with anomalous nucleotide sharing. TCRdb mirrors the immuneACCESS table, restricted to in-frame sequences. Some clones are absent from its copies; in checked studies, under half trace to an unresolved V gene, and the reason for the others is unknown. That table supplies the V and J calls and clone size; D and trimming were determined from the DNA. The sample contains around 140,000 clones, around three quarters of them found a single time. The ten largest clones represent around 2.4% of the sample.

The chain was built from TRBV5-1 and TRBJ1-1; confidence is insufficient to name the D gene. Sequencing was done on a sample of PBMCs. This TCR derives from a woman aged 18-29 years in good health and CMV-seropositive. The DNA sequence follows: TGCGCCAGCAGCGAATTGATAGGAGGAAACACTGAAGCTTTCTTT. Its translation is CASSELIGGNTEAFF.